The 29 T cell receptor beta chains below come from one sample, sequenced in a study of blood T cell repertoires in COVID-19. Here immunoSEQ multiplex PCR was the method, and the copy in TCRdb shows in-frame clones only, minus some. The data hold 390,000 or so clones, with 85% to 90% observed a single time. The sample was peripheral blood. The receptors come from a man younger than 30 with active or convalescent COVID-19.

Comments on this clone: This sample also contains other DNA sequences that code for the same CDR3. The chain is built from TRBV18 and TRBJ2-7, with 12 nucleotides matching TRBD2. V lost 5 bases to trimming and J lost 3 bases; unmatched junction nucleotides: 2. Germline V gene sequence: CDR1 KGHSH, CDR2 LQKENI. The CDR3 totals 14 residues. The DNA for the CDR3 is TGTGCCAGCTCAGAGACTAGCGGGAGCTACGAGCAGTACTTC. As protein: CASSETSGSYEQYF.

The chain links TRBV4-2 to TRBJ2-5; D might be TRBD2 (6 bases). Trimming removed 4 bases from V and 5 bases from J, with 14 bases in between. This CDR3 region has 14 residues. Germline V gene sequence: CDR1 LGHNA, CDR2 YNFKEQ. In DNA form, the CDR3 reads TGTGCCAGCAGCCCCGGAGGTGGGGGGGAGACCCAGTACTTC. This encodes CASSPGGGGETQYF.

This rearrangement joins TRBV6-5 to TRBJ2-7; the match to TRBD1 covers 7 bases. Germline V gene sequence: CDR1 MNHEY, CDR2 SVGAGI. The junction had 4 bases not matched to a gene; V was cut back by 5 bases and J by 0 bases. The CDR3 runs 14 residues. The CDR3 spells CASSTRDSSYEQYF. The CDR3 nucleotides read TGTGCCAGCAGTACTCGGGACAGCTCCTACGAGCAGTACTTC.

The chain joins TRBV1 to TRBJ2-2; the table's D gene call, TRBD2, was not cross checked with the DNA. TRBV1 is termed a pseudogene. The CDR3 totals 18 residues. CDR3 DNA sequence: TGCACCAGCAGCCAAGAAACTAGCGGGGGGCCGGGAACCGGGGAGCTGTTTTTT. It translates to CTSSQETSGGPGTGELFF.

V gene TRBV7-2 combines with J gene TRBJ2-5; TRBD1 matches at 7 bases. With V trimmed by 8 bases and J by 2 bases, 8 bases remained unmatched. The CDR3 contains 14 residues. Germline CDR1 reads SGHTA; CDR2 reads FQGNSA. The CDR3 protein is CASGADREQETQYF. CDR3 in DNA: TGTGCCAGCGGCGCAGACAGGGAGCAAGAGACCCAGTACTTC.

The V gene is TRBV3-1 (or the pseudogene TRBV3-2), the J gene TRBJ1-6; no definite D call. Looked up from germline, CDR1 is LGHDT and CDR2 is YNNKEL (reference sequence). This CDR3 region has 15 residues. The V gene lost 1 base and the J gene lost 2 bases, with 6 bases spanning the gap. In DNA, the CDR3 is TGTGCCAGCAGCCAAGGCCAGGCCTATAATTCACCCCTCCACTTT. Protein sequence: CASSQGQAYNSPLHF.

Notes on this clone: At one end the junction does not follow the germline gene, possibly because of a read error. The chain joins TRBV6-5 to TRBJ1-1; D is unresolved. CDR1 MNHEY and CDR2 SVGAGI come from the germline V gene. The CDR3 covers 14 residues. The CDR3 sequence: CASSYRLEFADAFF. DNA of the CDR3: TGTGCCAGCAGCTACCGCCTGGAGTTCGCTGACGCTTTCTTT.

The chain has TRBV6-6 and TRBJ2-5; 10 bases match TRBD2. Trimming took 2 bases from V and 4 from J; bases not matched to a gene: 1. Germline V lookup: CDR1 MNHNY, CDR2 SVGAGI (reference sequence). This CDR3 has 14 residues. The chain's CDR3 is CASSYQRGGETQYF. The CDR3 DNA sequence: TGTGCCAGCAGTTACCAGCGGGGGGGAGAGACCCAGTACTTC.

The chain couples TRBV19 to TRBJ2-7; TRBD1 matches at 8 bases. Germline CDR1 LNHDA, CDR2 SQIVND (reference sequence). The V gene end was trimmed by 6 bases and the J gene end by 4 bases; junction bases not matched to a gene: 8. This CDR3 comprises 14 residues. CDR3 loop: CASRAGGVEYEQYF. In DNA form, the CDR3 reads TGTGCCAGTAGGGCAGGGGGCGTCGAGTACGAGCAGTACTTC.

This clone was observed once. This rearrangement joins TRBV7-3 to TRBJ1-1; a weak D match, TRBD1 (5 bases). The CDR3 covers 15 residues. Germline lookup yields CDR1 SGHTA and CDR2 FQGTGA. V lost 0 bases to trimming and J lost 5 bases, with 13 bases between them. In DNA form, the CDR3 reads TGTGCCAGCAGCTTAACTCCGGGGGGAACGACTGAAGCTTTCTTT. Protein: CASSLTPGGTTEAFF.

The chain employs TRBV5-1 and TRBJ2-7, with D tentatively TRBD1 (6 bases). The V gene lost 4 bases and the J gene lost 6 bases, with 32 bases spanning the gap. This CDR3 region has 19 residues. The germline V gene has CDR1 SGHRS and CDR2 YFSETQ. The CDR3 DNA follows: TGCGCCAGCAGCGCGGCGCCCCAAGGGCAGGGGCATATTCATATCGAGCAGTACTTC. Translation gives CASSAAPQGQGHIHIEQYF.

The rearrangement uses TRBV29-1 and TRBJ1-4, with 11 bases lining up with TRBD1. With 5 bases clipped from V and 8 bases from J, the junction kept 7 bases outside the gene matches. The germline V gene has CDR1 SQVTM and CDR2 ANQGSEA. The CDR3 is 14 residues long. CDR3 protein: CSVLGQGAEEKLFF. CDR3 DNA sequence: TGCAGCGTTCTCGGACAGGGGGCTGAGGAAAAACTGTTTTTT.

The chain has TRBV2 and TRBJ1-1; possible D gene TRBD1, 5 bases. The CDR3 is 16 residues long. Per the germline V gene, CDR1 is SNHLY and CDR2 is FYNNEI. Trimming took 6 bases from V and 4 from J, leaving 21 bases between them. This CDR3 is CASSYPPTGESTEAFF. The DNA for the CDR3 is TGTGCCAGCAGCTACCCCCCTACAGGAGAGAGCACTGAAGCTTTCTTT.

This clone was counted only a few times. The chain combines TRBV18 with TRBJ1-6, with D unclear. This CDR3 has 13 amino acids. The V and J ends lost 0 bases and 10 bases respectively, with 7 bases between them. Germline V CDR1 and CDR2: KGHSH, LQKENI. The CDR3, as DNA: TGTGCCAGCTCACCACCGGGAGGCTCACCCCTCCACTTT. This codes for CASSPPGGSPLHF.

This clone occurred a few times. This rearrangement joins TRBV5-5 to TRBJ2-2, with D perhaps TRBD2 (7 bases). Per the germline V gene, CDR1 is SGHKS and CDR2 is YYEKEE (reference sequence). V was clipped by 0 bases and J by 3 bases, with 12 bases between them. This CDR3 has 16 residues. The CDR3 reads CASSLESGGYTGELFF. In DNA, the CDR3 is TGTGCCAGCAGCTTGGAGTCGGGGGGCTACACCGGGGAGCTGTTTTTT.

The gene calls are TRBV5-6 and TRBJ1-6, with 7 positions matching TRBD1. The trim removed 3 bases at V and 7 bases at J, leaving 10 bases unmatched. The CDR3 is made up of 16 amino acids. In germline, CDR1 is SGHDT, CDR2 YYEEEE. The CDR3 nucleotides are TGTGCCAGCAGCTGGACACTACAGGGGAAGAATTCACCCCTCCACTTT. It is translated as CASSWTLQGKNSPLHF. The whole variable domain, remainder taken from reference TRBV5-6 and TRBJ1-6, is DAGVTQSPTHLIKTRGQQVTLRCSPKSGHDTVSWYQQALGQGPQFIFQYYEEEERQRGNFPDRFSGHQFPNYSSELNVNALLLGDSALYLCASSWTLQGKNSPLHFGNGTRLTVT.

The CDR3 loop is CSVTRDRGHNEQFF. CDR3 sequence (DNA): TGCAGCGTTACCCGGGACAGGGGGCACAATGAGCAGTTCTTC. The chain recombines TRBV29-1 with TRBJ2-1; 12 nucleotides align to TRBD1. CDR3 length equals 14 residues. With V trimmed by 5 bases and J by 5 bases, 4 bases remained unmatched. Germline V gene data show CDR1 as SQVTM and CDR2 as ANQGSEA.

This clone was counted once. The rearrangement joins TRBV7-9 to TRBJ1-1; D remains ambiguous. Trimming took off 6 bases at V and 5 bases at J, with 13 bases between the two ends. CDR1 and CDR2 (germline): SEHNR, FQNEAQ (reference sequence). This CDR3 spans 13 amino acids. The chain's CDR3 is CASSPGRGTEAFF. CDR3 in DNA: TGTGCCAGCAGTCCGGGCCGCGGGACTGAAGCTTTCTTT.

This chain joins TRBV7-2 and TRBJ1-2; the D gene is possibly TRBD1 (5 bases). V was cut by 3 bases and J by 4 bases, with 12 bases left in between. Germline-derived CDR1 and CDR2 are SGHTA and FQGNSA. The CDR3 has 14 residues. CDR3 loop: CASSFGTPVYGYTF. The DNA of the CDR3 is TGTGCCAGCAGCTTTGGGACTCCCGTCTATGGCTACACCTTC.

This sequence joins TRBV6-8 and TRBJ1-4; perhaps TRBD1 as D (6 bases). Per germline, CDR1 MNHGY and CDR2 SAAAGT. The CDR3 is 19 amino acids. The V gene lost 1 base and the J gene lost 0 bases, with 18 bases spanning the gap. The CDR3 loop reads CASSYWIGTHVATNEKLFF. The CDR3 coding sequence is TGTGCCAGCAGTTACTGGATCGGGACACACGTTGCAACTAATGAAAAACTGTTTTTT.

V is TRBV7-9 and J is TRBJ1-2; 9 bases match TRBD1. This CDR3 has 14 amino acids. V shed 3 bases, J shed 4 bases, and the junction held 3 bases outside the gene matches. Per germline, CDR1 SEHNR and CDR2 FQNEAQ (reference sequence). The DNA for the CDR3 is TGTGCCAGCAGCTTCACAGGGGGCGCCTATGGCTACACCTTC. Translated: CASSFTGGAYGYTF.

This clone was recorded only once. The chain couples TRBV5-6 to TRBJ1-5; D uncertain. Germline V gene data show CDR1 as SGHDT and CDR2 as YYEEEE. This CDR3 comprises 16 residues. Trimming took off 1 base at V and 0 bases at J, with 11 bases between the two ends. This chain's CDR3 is CASSLRGRDSNQPQHF. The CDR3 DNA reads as TGTGCCAGCAGCTTGCGCGGCAGAGATAGCAATCAGCCCCAGCATTTT.

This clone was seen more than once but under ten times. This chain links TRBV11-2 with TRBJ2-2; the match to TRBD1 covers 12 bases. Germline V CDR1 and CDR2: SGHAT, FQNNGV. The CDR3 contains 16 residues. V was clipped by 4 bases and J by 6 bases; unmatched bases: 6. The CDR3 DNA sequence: TGTGCCAGCAGCTCCTACCGGGACAGGGGGCCCGGGGAGCTGTTTTTT. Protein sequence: CASSSYRDRGPGELFF. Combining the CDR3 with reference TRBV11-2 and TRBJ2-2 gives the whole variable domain EAGVAQSPRYKIIEKRQSVAFWCNPISGHATLYWYQQILGQGPKLLIQFQNNGVVDDSQLPKDRFSAERLKGVDSTLKIQPAKLEDSAVYLCASSSYRDRGPGELFFGEGSRLTVL.

DNA for the CDR3: TGTGCCAGCAGCCTGCGGACAGGAGAGCAGCCCCAGCATTTT. Amino acids: CASSLRTGEQPQHF. The rearrangement uses TRBV7-2 and TRBJ1-5; 7 bases agree with TRBD1. The CDR3 runs 14 residues. The germline V gene encodes CDR1 SGHTA and CDR2 FQGNSA. V lost 5 bases and J lost 7; bases outside the gene matches: 8.

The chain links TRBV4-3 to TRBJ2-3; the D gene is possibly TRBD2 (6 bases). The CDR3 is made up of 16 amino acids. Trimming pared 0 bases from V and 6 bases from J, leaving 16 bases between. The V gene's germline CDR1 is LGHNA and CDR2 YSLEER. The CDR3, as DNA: TGCGCCAGCAGCCAAGAATGGGACTTGGGGTCTGATACGCAGTATTTT. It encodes CASSQEWDLGSDTQYF.

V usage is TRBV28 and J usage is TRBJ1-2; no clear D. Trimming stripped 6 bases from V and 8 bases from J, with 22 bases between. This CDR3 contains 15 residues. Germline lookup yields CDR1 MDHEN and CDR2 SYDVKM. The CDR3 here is CASSQNSRLTGGYTF. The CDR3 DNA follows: TGTGCCAGCAGCCAAAACTCCCGACTCACGGGGGGCTACACCTTC.

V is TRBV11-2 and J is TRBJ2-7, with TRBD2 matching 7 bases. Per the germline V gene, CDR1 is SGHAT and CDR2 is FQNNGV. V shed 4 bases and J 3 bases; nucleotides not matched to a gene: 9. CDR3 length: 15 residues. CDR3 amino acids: CASSSTFREGYEQYF. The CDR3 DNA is TGTGCCAGCAGCTCCACATTCAGGGAGGGCTACGAGCAGTACTTC.

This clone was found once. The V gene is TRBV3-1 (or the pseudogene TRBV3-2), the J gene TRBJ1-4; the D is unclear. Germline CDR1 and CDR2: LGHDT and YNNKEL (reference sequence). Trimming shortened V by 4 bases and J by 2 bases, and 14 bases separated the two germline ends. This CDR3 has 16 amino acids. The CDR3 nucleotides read TGTGCCAGCAGCCGAGGGATCTGGAGTACTAATGAAAAACTGTTTTTT. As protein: CASSRGIWSTNEKLFF.

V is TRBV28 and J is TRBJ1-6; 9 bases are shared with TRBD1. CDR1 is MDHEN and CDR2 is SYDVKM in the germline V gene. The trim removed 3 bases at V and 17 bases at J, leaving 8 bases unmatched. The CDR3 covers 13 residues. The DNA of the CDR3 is TGTGCCAGCAGTTTTGGACAGGGGCGTGACGTCCACTTT. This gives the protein CASSFGQGRDVHF. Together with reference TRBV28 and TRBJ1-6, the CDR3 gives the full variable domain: DVKVTQSSRYLVKRTGEKVFLECVQDMDHENMFWYRQDPGLGLRLIYFSYDVKMKEKGDIPEGYSVSREKKERFSLILESASTNQTSMYLCASSFGQGRDVHFGNGTRLTVT.